This TCR beta chain was sequenced in a study of follicular helper T cells after annual influenza vaccination. Time point indicated: 2014-2015 season, pre-vaccination. Clones were read by immunoSEQ multiplex PCR, and TCRdb kept only the in-frame ones, dropping some. The data contain 10,000 to 15,000 clones, approximately 78% of them singletons. Concerning this clone itself: Its specificity is unknown.

General study findings and limits: Undersampling of the much larger non-cTfh compartments could not be excluded for influenza clone enrichment.

Germline CDR1 reads SEHNR; CDR2 reads FQNEAQ (reference sequence). With 5 bases clipped from V and 5 bases from J, the junction kept 4 bases outside the gene matches. The CDR3 is 13 residues long. The sample here was CXCR5- memory CD4+ T cells sorted from blood, taken on the day of influenza vaccination. The source of this sequence is an adult who received the influenza vaccine. This chain joins TRBV7-9 and TRBJ2-5, with 8 nucleotides matching TRBD2. CDR3 nucleotide sequence: TGTGCCAGCAGCGGGACTAGATTCGAGACCCAGTACTTC. It codes for CASSGTRFETQYF.